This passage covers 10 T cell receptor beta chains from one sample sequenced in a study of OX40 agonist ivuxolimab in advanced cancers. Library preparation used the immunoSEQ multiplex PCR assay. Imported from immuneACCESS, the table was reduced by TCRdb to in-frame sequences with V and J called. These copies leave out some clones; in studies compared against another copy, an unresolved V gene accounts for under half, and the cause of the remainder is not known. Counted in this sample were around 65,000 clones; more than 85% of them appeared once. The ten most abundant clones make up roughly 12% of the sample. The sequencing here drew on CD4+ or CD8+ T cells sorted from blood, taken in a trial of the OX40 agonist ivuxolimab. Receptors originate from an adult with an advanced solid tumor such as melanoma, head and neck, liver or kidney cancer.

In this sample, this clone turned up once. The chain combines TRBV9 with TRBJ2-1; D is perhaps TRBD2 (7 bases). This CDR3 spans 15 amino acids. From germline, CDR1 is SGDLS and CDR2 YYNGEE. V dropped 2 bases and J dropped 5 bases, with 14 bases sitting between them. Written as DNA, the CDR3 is TGTGCCAGCAGCGTTTGGGGGGGCAGGAACAATGAGCAGTTCTTC. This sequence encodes CASSVWGGRNNEQFF.

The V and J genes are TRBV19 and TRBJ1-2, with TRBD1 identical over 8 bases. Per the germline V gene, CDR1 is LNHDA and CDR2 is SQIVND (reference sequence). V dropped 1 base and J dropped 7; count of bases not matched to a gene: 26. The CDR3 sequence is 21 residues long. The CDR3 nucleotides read TGTGCCAGTAGTATAGGGCCCCTTGTCCCTTTAGGACAGGGCCTAATCTTTGGCTACACCTTC. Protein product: CASSIGPLVPLGQGLIFGYTF.

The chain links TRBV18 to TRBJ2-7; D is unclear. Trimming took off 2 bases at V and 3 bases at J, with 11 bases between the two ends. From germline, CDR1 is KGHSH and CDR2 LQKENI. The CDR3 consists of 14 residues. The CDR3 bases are TGTGCCAGCTCACCAGAAGGCCAACGCTACGAGCAGTACTTC. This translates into CASSPEGQRYEQYF.

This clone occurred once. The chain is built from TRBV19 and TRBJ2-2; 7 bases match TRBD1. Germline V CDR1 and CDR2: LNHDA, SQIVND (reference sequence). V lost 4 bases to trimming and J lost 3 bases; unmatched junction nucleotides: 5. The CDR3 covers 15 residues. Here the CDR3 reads CASSTGTDYTGELFF. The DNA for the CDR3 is TGTGCCAGTAGTACCGGGACAGATTACACCGGGGAGCTGTTTTTT.

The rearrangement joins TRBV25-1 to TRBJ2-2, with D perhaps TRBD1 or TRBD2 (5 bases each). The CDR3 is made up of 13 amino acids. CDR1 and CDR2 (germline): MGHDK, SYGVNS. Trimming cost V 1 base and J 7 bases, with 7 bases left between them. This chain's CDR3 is CASSEWGNGELFF. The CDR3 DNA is TGTGCCAGCAGTGAATGGGGGAACGGGGAGCTGTTTTTT.

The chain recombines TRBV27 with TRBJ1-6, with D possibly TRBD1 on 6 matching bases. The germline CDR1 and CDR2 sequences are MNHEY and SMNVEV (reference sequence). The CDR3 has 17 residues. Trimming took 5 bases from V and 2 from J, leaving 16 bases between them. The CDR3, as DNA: TGTGCCAGCAGTATAGGACAGATCATCACCTATAATTCACCCCTCCACTTT. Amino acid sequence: CASSIGQIITYNSPLHF.

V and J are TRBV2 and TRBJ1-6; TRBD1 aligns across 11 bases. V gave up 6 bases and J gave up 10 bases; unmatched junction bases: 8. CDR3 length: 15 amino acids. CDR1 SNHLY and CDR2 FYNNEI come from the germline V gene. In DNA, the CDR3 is TGTGCCAGCAGAGATTACCGGGACAGGGGGTCACCCCTCCACTTT. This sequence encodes CASRDYRDRGSPLHF.

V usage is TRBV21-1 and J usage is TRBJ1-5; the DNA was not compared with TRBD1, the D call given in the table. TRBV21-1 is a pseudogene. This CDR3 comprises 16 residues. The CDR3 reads CASSKNLNRGEQPQHF. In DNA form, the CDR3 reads TGTGCCAGCAGCAAGAACTTAAACAGGGGCGAGCAGCCCCAGCATTTT.

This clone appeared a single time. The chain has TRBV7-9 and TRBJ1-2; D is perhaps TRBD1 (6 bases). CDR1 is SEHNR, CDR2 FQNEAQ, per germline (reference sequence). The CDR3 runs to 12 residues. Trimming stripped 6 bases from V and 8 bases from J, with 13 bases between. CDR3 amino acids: CASRPSGEGYTF. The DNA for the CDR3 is TGTGCCAGCAGACCATCAGGGGAAGGCTACACCTTC.

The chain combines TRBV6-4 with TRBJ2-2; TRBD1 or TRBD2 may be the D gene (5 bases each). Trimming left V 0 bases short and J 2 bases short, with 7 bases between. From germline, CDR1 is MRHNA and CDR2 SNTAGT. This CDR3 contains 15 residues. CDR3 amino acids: CASSDSGDNTGELFF. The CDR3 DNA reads TGTGCCAGCAGTGACTCGGGGGATAACACCGGGGAGCTGTTTTTT.